The T cell receptor (beta chain) under discussion was sequenced for a study of response to subunit inactivated influenza vaccine. Each CDR3 protein gets one entry after TCRdb re-called the RT-PCR reads with MiXCR. The sample lists 200,000 to 300,000 distinct CDR3 sequences; 12% were seen once. The CDR3 has 15 residues. Germline CDR1 is SGHVS and CDR2 is FNYEAQ. The trim removed 4 bases at V and 5 bases at J, leaving 4 bases unmatched. The chain joins TRBV7-6 to TRBJ1-4; 10 nucleotides line up with TRBD1. The specimen was non-naive T cells sorted from PBMCs, collected around 15 days before vaccination. This receptor was taken from a man between 45 and 60 years old who received an inactivated influenza vaccine. CDR3 residues: CASSSGTGENEKLFF. In DNA form, the CDR3 reads TGTGCCAGCAGCTCCGGGACAGGGGAAAATGAAAAACTGTTTTTT.